These T cell receptor beta chains were read from a single sample in a study of CD8 T cells in Susac syndrome. TCRdb re-called the immunoSEQ multiplex PCR reads through MiXCR, storing one row per CDR3 protein. The sample lists about 210,000 distinct CDR3 sequences; over 90% were seen once. The sequencing input was CD4+ T cells from PBMCs. Receptors originate from a human donor with Susac syndrome. CDR3s include the opening cysteine and the closing phenylalanine or tryptophan. The order of the fields is clone size, V gene, J gene, CDR3 length, D gene, CDR3 DNA, CDR3 protein. The D gene is left open where the match is weak. Expanded clones get a size class; other rows say once, few or many, or leave the size out.

NA	TRBV7-2	TRBJ2-5	15	TRBD1	TGTGCCAGCAGCTTAGCCGCTACAGGGGCAGAGACCCAGTACTTC	CASSLAATGAETQYF
NA	TRBV5-1	TRBJ2-3	13	NA	TGCGCCGGCAGCTTGCTCTTGGCAGATACGCAGTATTTT	CAGSLLLADTQYF
NA	TRBV6-5	TRBJ2-2	15	NA	TGTGCCAGCATTCACGGGACTCCTAACACCGGGGAGCTGTTTTTT	CASIHGTPNTGELFF
NA	TRBV6-5	TRBJ1-2	15	TRBD1	TGTGCCAGCAGTTCGACAGGGTTCTCTAACTATGGCTACACCTTC	CASSSTGFSNYGYTF
few	TRBV6-2/TRBV6-3	TRBJ1-2	11	NA	TGTGCCAGCAGTTCCGTTTATGGCTACACCTTC	CASSSVYGYTF
once	TRBV30	TRBJ1-2	11	NA	TGTGCCACCCAGACAGGTTATGGCTACACCTTC	CATQTGYGYTF
NA	TRBV28	TRBJ2-5	18	NA	TGTGCCAGCAAGGGTGTTGTCGAGAGGAGGGGGCTTAGGGAGACCCAGTACTTC	CASKGVVERRGLRETQYF
NA	TRBV28	TRBJ2-7	12	NA	TGTGCCAGCAGTCCTACAGGGTTACAGCAGTACTTC	CASSPTGLQQYF
once	TRBV19	TRBJ1-2	16	NA	TGTGCCAGTAGTATAGTGCCGGTCGGGGGCTCTCATGGCTACACCTTC	CASSIVPVGGSHGYTF
NA	TRBV3-1	TRBJ1-1	15	TRBD1	TGTGCCAGCAGCCAAGCCGGACAGGGGAGCACTGAAGCTTTCTTT	CASSQAGQGSTEAFF
NA	TRBV30	TRBJ1-6	13	TRBD1	TGTGCCTGGAACGACAGGGGGGATTCACCCCTCCACTTT	CAWNDRGDSPLHF
NA	TRBV18	TRBJ1-2	15	NA	TGTGCCAGCTCACCTGCGGGGGCCTCTAACTATGGCTACACCTTC	CASSPAGASNYGYTF
NA	TRBV19	TRBJ2-5	13	NA	TGTGCCAGTAGGGGAACGTGGCCTGAGACCCAGTACTTC	CASRGTWPETQYF
NA	TRBV28	TRBJ2-3	15	NA	TGTGCCAGCAGTTTTATCGGAGAAGAGGGCGATACGCAGTATTTT	CASSFIGEEGDTQYF
NA	TRBV20-1	TRBJ2-7	11	NA	TGCAGTGCCACCGCCGACTACGAGCAGTACTTC	CSATADYEQYF
NA	TRBV6-5	TRBJ1-1	15	NA	TGTGCCAGCAGTGCCACCGGGATAATGAACACTGAAGCTTTCTTT	CASSATGIMNTEAFF
NA	TRBV2	TRBJ2-7	14	NA	TGTGCCAGCAGTGGGCGGCGGGCCTCCTACGAGCAGTACTTC	CASSGRRASYEQYF
NA	TRBV4-1	TRBJ1-2	16	NA	TGCGCCAGCAGCCTAGCGGCAGCCACCTCGATCTATGGCTACACCTTC	CASSLAAATSIYGYTF
NA	TRBV7-2	TRBJ1-6	12	NA	TGTGCCAGCAGCCCTTATAATTCACCCCTCCACTTT	CASSPYNSPLHF
NA	TRBV12-3/TRBV12-4	TRBJ1-2	14	NA	TGTGCCAGCAGTTTACGAGGACGGAACTATGGCTACACCTTC	CASSLRGRNYGYTF
NA	TRBV19	TRBJ2-6	15	NA	TGTGCCAGTAGCCGGGACCCATCTGGGGCCAACGTCCTGACTTTC	CASSRDPSGANVLTF
NA	TRBV7-2	TRBJ1-1	15	NA	TGTGCCAGCAGCTGGGACGGAGGGATTAGCACTGAAGCTTTCTTT	CASSWDGGISTEAFF
NA	TRBV20-1	TRBJ2-5	16	TRBD2	TGCAGTGCTAGACTTCTAGCGGGGGCCTACCAAGAGACCCAGTACTTC	CSARLLAGAYQETQYF
NA	TRBV6-1	TRBJ2-3	14	TRBD2	TGTGCCAGTGGACTAGCGGGGGTAACAGATACGCAGTATTTT	CASGLAGVTDTQYF
once	TRBV20-1	TRBJ1-4	13	NA	TGCAGTGCGGCGTCGGGGTCTAATGAAAAACTGTTTTTT	CSAASGSNEKLFF
NA	TRBV20-1	TRBJ2-3	14	NA	TGCAGTGCCCTGGCGGCCTTGAGGGAAGATACGCAGTATTTT	CSALAALREDTQYF
NA	TRBV6-1	TRBJ2-2	16	NA	TGTGCCAGCAGTAGAGGGGGGCAGGTGAACACCGGGGAGCTGTTTTTT	CASSRGGQVNTGELFF
NA	TRBV6-2/TRBV6-3	TRBJ1-2	14	NA	TGTGCCAGCAGTCTCGAGACCTTACGCTATGGCTACACCTTC	CASSLETLRYGYTF
once	TRBV29-1	TRBJ1-1	14	NA	TGCAGCGTTGAAAGACAGCCTCGGAACACTGAAGCTTTCTTT	CSVERQPRNTEAFF
NA	TRBV18	TRBJ1-6	15	TRBD1	TGTGCCAGCTCACCACCTAGGACAGGGGATTCACCCCTCCACTTT	CASSPPRTGDSPLHF
NA	TRBV9	TRBJ1-4	14	NA	TGTGCCAGCAGTGGGGACACTCGAAATGAAAAACTGTTTTTT	CASSGDTRNEKLFF
NA	TRBV30	TRBJ1-2	13	NA	TGTGCCTGGAGTATTCCCGGGACATTCGGCTACACCTTC	CAWSIPGTFGYTF
NA	TRBV11-2	TRBJ2-3	14	NA	TGTGCCAGCAGTACGGGGCCTGGCACAGATACGCAGTATTTT	CASSTGPGTDTQYF
NA	TRBV3-1	TRBJ1-4	14	NA	TGTGCCAGCAGCCATCCCGGGAGGGCTGAAAAACTGTTTTTT	CASSHPGRAEKLFF
NA	TRBV24-1	TRBJ2-7	15	TRBD1	TGTGCCACCAGTGACGCCGGGACAGGGGTCTACGAGCAGTACTTC	CATSDAGTGVYEQYF
NA	TRBV9	TRBJ2-7	14	NA	TGTGCCAGCAGCGTAGGTACGACAAACTACGAGCAGTACTTC	CASSVGTTNYEQYF
NA	TRBV20-1	TRBJ2-1	14	TRBD2	TGCAGTGCTAGGTCGGCTAGCGGCAACAATGAGCAGTTCTTC	CSARSASGNNEQFF
NA	TRBV12-3/TRBV12-4	TRBJ2-2	13	NA	TGTGCCAGCAGTTTTCTGCAAGGCGGGGAGCTGTTTTTT	CASSFLQGGELFF
NA	TRBV6-6	TRBJ1-1	13	NA	TGTGCCAGCAGTTGGGACAAGAACACTGAAGCTTTCTTT	CASSWDKNTEAFF
NA	TRBV7-2	TRBJ2-3	16	NA	TGTGCCAGCAGCCCCCGTCGGAACCCGACACAAGATACGCAGTATTTT	CASSPRRNPTQDTQYF
once	TRBV20-1	TRBJ2-1	16	NA	TGCAGTGCTCGAGGGGGGGCGCGAAGCTCCTACAATGAGCAGTTCTTC	CSARGGARSSYNEQFF
NA	TRBV18	TRBJ1-2	16	TRBD1	TGTGCCAGCTCCCCCGCAGGGGGCGAGAATATCTATGGCTACACCTTC	CASSPAGGENIYGYTF
once	TRBV7-9	TRBJ1-5	14	NA	TGTGCCAGCAGCTCGGAGGGGACGCAGCAGCCCCAGCATTTT	CASSSEGTQQPQHF
NA	TRBV28	TRBJ1-2	12	NA	TGTGCCACCTCGACCGAGGCGCTTGGCTACACCTTC	CATSTEALGYTF
NA	TRBV11-1	TRBJ1-1	14	NA	TGTGCCAGCAGCTTGGGAACGACGAACACTGAAGCTTTCTTT	CASSLGTTNTEAFF
NA	TRBV28	TRBJ1-4	15	NA	TGTGCCAGCAGACCTCCCGGGACCTGGGGTGAAAAACTGTTTTTT	CASRPPGTWGEKLFF
once	TRBV11-2	TRBJ2-7	15	NA	TGTGCCAGCAGCTTAGACAGCGGCGGGGTTTACGAGCAGTACTTC	CASSLDSGGVYEQYF
NA	TRBV11-2	TRBJ2-5	16	TRBD2	TGTGCCAGCAGCGTAGGGACTAGCGGTTACCAAGAGACCCAGTACTTC	CASSVGTSGYQETQYF
NA	TRBV12-5	TRBJ1-6	18	TRBD1	TGTGCTAGTGGTCAAGAAAGAATGTCCGGGACAGTGAATTCACCCCTCCACTTT	CASGQERMSGTVNSPLHF